The clone carrying this T cell receptor (beta chain) occurred once. Its antigen is still unknown. Only in-frame clones appear in the TCRdb table, and some are missing; sequencing was by immunoSEQ multiplex PCR. Altogether tens of thousands of clones are present, 86% being singletons, with the ten largest covering 8% to 10%. These data belong to a study of T cell responses to AZD1222 COVID-19 vaccine. Study details: The analysis combined second doses at about 4 or about 12 weeks. Notes on the study in general: Seropositive AZD1222 recipients at baseline numbered only 5 or 6. Spike regions recognized by vaccine-associated CD4 TCRs spanned the protein, led by 160-218 and 743-854.

CDR1 and CDR2 (germline): LGHDT, YNNKEL (reference sequence). This CDR3 is 13 amino acids long. V lost 4 bases to trimming and J lost 2 bases, with 6 bases between them. Sequenced here: peripheral blood, sampled on day 0 of AZD1222 vaccination. The chain combines TRBV3-1 (or the pseudogene TRBV3-2) with TRBJ1-3; D is unresolved. This clonotype was sampled from an adult in good health. The CDR3 region has the DNA TGTGCCAGCAGCCTAACAACTGGAAACACCATATATTTT. It specifies CASSLTTGNTIYF.